The rows below give T cell receptor beta chains drawn from one sample of a study of beta chain features in type 1 diabetes. The repertoire was sequenced with immunoSEQ multiplex PCR; TCRdb's copy has only in-frame clones and lacks some. The sample gives about 900,000 clones, roughly 17% of which show up once; around 0.02% is in the top ten. The sequenced sample was naive CD4+ T cells from blood. The receptors were sampled from a woman younger than 35 in good health. Both conserved end residues are part of each CDR3. The order of the fields is D gene, clone size, V gene, J gene, CDR3 DNA, CDR3 protein. D genes are given only for firm matches. Not all rows give a size; the values are once, few, many and, for expanded clones, a class.

>NA|NA|TRBV6-5|TRBJ2-3
TGTGCCAGCAGTGTCCTGGCCGTCACAGATACGCAGTATTTT
CASSVLAVTDTQYF
>TRBD2|few|TRBV9|TRBJ2-7
TGTGCCAGCAGCGCAGGACTAGCGGGAGACTACGAGCAGTACTTC
CASSAGLAGDYEQYF
>TRBD2|NA|TRBV4-3|TRBJ2-1
TGCGCCAGCAGCCAGGAATGGGGGGGACCTCAGTTCTTC
CASSQEWGGPQFF
>NA|few|TRBV9|TRBJ2-1
TGTGCCAGCAGCGTAGCGGCGGGTAGCTCCTACAATGAGCAGTTCTTC
CASSVAAGSSYNEQFF
>NA|few|TRBV28|TRBJ1-2
TGTGCCAGCAGTTTACAGGACAGACATCGCTATGGCTACACCTTC
CASSLQDRHRYGYTF
>TRBD2|NA|TRBV20-1|TRBJ2-3
TGCAGTGCTACGGGGGGAGATACGCAGTATTTT
CSATGGDTQYF
>TRBD1|NA|TRBV18|TRBJ1-3
TGTGCCAGCTCACCGGGGACAGGCTCTGGAAACACCATATATTTT
CASSPGTGSGNTIYF
>NA|few|TRBV7-2|TRBJ2-7
TGTGCCAGCAGCCACCGCACACACTACGAGCAGTACTTC
CASSHRTHYEQYF
>TRBD1|NA|TRBV27|TRBJ2-3
TGTGCCAGCAACCCGGACAGGATGGGCACAGATACGCAGTATTTT
CASNPDRMGTDTQYF
>NA|NA|TRBV7-2|TRBJ2-2
TGTGCCAGCAGTTTTACCACTTTGGGGTTGAGCACCGGGGAGCTGTTTTTT
CASSFTTLGLSTGELFF
>TRBD2|few|TRBV6-5|TRBJ2-3
TGTGCCAGCAGTTACTTTAGCGGGAGGGGTCCAGATACGCAGTATTTT
CASSYFSGRGPDTQYF
>TRBD1|few|TRBV29-1|TRBJ1-2
TGCAGCGTCCCCCCACCACCCCAGGGGGACTATGGCTACACCTTC
CSVPPPPQGDYGYTF
>TRBD2|NA|TRBV5-6|TRBJ2-2
TGTGCCAGCAGCTTCTCCCAGCGGGAGGGCCCCGGGGAGCTGTTTTTT
CASSFSQREGPGELFF
>TRBD1|few|TRBV19|TRBJ1-5
TGTGCCAGTATGATGAGGGGGCAACATCAGCCCCAGCATTTT
CASMMRGQHQPQHF
>TRBD2|NA|TRBV14|TRBJ2-1
TGTGCCAGCAGCCAAGAGGCGGGAGGGCCGTGGGAGCAGTTCTTC
CASSQEAGGPWEQFF
>NA|few|TRBV5-6|TRBJ2-1
TGTGCCAGCAGCTTGAGCGGGGCAGGGGCGTACAATGAGCAGTTCTTC
CASSLSGAGAYNEQFF
>NA|once|TRBV7-2|TRBJ2-7
TGTGCCAGCAGCTTAAGGTCATGGGACGAGCAGTACTTC
CASSLRSWDEQYF
>TRBD1|NA|TRBV28|TRBJ2-5
TGTGCCAGCAGTTTAGGACCAGGGGGCCCTGAGACCCAGTACTTC
CASSLGPGGPETQYF
>NA|few|TRBV7-2|TRBJ2-2
TGTGCCAGCAGCTCGGAGGGAGCGGGCGGGGAGCTGTTTTTT
CASSSEGAGGELFF
>NA|NA|TRBV28|TRBJ1-1
TGTGCCAGCAGTCACAGCCGGCTAGAAGCTTTCTTT
CASSHSRLEAFF
>NA|NA|TRBV21-1|TRBJ1-3
TGTGCCAGCAGTAGCCACACCATATATTTT
CASSSHTIYF
>NA|few|TRBV7-9|TRBJ2-7
TGTGCCAGCAGCTTAGTACCAGAATCCTACGAGCAGTACTTC
CASSLVPESYEQYF
>NA|NA|TRBV7-2|TRBJ2-7
TGTGCCAGCACCCCTGGCAAGTTCTCCTACGAGCAGTACTTC
CASTPGKFSYEQYF
>NA|few|TRBV27|TRBJ1-1
TGTGCCAGCAGTTGGGACCCGAACACTGAAGCTTTCTTT
CASSWDPNTEAFF
>NA|NA|TRBV20-1|TRBJ2-1
TGCAGTGCTAGCTCAATCAATGAGCAGTTCTTC
CSASSINEQFF
>TRBD1|NA|TRBV28|TRBJ2-7
TGTGCCAGCAGTTTATGGGGGCTGGACAGGACAGACTACGAGCAGTACTTC
CASSLWGLDRTDYEQYF
>TRBD1|few|TRBV7-2|TRBJ2-5
TGTGCCAGCAGCACCGGGACAGCGTTGATTGAGACCCAGTACTTC
CASSTGTALIETQYF
>TRBD1|NA|TRBV11-2|TRBJ1-2
TGTGCCAGCAGCTTAGCATCCGGGACAGCTAACTATGGCTACACCTTC
CASSLASGTANYGYTF
>NA|few|TRBV6-6|TRBJ2-7
TGTGCCAGCAGATGGTCTAGCGAAACCTACGAGCAGTACTTC
CASRWSSETYEQYF
>NA|NA|TRBV4-3|TRBJ1-4
TGCGCCAGCAGCCAAGGGACCAGAACAACTAATGAAAAACTGTTTTTT
CASSQGTRTTNEKLFF
>NA|NA|TRBV27|TRBJ2-3
TGTGCCAGCAGCTACAGGGTGGGCACAGATACGCAGTATTTT
CASSYRVGTDTQYF
>NA|NA|TRBV28|TRBJ1-2
TGTGCCAGCAGTTTACGGCCAAATCCAGCCTATGGCTACACCTTC
CASSLRPNPAYGYTF
>TRBD1|NA|TRBV13|TRBJ1-2
TGTGCCAGCAGCCTGGGGACAGACACTTTACTCTCCGGCTACACCTTC
CASSLGTDTLLSGYTF
>TRBD1|NA|TRBV10-3|TRBJ1-2
TGTGCCATCAGTGACGACAGGGGGACGGGCGGCTACACCTTC
CAISDDRGTGGYTF
>TRBD1|NA|TRBV6-5|TRBJ1-2
TGTGCCAGCAGGAGACAGGGGCGCAACTATGGCTACACCTTC
CASRRQGRNYGYTF
>TRBD2|NA|TRBV19|TRBJ2-1
TGTGCCAGTAGTTCTCGAGCGGGAGCCGCCTACAATGAGCAGTTCTTC
CASSSRAGAAYNEQFF
>NA|NA|TRBV10-3|TRBJ1-1
TGTGCCACCGGTTGGGGGACGGTCGTAGGTGTACGGACTGAAGCTTTCTTT
CATGWGTVVGVRTEAFF
>TRBD2|few|TRBV7-2|TRBJ2-3
TGTGCCAGCAGCTCGGGACTAGCGGGAGGGCCTGATACGCAGTATTTT
CASSSGLAGGPDTQYF
>NA|NA|TRBV9|TRBJ2-3
TGTGCCAGCAGCGTAGACGGGCGCACAGATACGCAGTATTTT
CASSVDGRTDTQYF
>TRBD1|few|TRBV5-1|TRBJ1-1
TGCGCCAGCAGCTTAGCGCTCGGGACAGGCGTGAGTACTGAAGCTTTCTTT
CASSLALGTGVSTEAFF
>NA|few|TRBV4-2|TRBJ2-6
TGTGCCAGCAGCCAAGATCGAAGGGGCGTTGTAATTTCTGGGGCCAACGTCCTGACTTTC
CASSQDRRGVVISGANVLTF